The subject of this entry is one TCR beta chain. CDR1 LGHDT and CDR2 YNNKEL come from the germline V gene (reference sequence). V shed 3 bases and J 6 bases; nucleotides not matched to a gene: 6. This CDR3 is 14 amino acids long. These data originate in a study of blood T cell repertoires in COVID-19. Study-wide context: Acute and convalescent COVID-19 specimens originated in the United States, Italy and Spain. T cells, B-cell-depleted T cells, or PBMCs supplied cDNA or gDNA.

Method: immunoSEQ multiplex PCR; TCRdb's copy keeps in-frame clones and lacks some. The table lists about 170,000 clones, around 80% of them singletons. This TCR was recovered from an older woman with acute or convalescent COVID-19. The chain uses TRBV3-1 (or the pseudogene TRBV3-2) and TRBJ1-2; 8 nucleotides line up with TRBD1. The sequenced sample consisted of peripheral blood. The CDR3 region is CASSQSTGDHGYTF. CDR3 bases: TGTGCCAGCAGCCAGTCGACAGGGGACCATGGCTACACCTTC.